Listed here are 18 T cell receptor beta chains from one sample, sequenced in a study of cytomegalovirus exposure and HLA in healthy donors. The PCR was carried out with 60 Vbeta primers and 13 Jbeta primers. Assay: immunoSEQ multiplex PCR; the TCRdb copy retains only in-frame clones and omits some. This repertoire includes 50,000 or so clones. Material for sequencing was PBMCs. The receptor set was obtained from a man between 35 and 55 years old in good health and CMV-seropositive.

The CDR3 sequence: CASSQINQYGYTF. Written as DNA, the CDR3 is TGTGCCAGTAGCCAGATTAACCAGTATGGCTACACCTTC. This chain uses TRBV27 with TRBJ1-2, with unresolved D. The CDR3 spans 13 residues. V gave up 9 bases and J gave up 5 bases, with 16 bases separating them. CDR1 MNHEY and CDR2 SMNVEV come from the germline V gene (reference sequence).

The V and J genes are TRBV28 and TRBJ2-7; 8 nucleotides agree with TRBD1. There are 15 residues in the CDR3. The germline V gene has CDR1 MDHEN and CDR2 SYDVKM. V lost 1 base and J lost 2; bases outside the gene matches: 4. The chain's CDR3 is CASSLSDREAYEQYF. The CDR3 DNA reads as TGTGCCAGCAGTTTATCGGACAGGGAAGCCTACGAGCAGTACTTC.

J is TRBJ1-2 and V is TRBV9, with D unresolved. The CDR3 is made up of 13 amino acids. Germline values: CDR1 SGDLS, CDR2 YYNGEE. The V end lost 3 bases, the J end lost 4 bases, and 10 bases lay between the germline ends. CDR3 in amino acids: CASSAPGGYGYTF. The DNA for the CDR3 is TGTGCCAGCAGCGCTCCGGGTGGCTATGGCTACACCTTC.

This chain's CDR3 is CASRRRGNFYEQYF. The CDR3 nucleotides read TGTGCCAGTCGACGCAGGGGCAATTTCTACGAGCAGTACTTC. This chain uses TRBV19 with TRBJ2-7, with D tentatively TRBD1 (6 bases). V was trimmed by 8 bases and J by 3 bases, leaving 17 bases between them. Germline CDR1 LNHDA, CDR2 SQIVND (reference sequence). This CDR3 contains 14 residues.

The CDR3 DNA sequence: TGTGCCAGGGGTAGCGGGAGCACAGATACGCAGTATTTT. This translates into CARGSGSTDTQYF. The rearrangement links TRBV9 to TRBJ2-3, with 7 bases lining up with TRBD2. The CDR3 has 13 amino acids. Per germline, CDR1 SGDLS and CDR2 YYNGEE. With V trimmed by 8 bases and J by 0 bases, 3 bases remained unmatched.

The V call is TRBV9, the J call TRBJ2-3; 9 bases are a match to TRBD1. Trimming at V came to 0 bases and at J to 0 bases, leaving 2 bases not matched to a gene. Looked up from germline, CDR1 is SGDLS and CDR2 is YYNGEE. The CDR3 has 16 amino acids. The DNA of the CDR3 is TGTGCCAGCAGCGTAGAGGGGACAGGGAGCACAGATACGCAGTATTTT. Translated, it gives CASSVEGTGSTDTQYF.

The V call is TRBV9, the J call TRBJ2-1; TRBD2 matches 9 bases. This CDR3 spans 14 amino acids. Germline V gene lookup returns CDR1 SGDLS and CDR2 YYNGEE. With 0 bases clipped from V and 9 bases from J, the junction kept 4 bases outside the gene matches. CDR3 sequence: CASSVGGGAVEQFF. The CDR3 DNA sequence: TGTGCCAGCAGCGTAGGCGGGGGGGCCGTTGAGCAGTTCTTC.

In DNA form, the CDR3 reads TGTGCCAGCAGTTCCGCGACAGGCACCTACGAGCAGTACTTC. It is translated as CASSSATGTYEQYF. This rearrangement joins TRBV6-5 to TRBJ2-7; D is perhaps TRBD1 (6 bases). The CDR3 has 14 residues. V was pared by 4 bases and J by 2 bases, with 12 bases between. Germline-derived CDR1 and CDR2 are MNHEY and SVGAGI.

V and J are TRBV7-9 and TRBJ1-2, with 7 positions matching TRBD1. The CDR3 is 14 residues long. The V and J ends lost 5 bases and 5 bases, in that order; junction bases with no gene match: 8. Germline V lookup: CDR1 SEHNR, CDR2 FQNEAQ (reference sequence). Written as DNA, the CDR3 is TGTGCCAGCAGCCCCCAGGGGGATTCGTATGGCTACACCTTC. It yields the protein CASSPQGDSYGYTF.

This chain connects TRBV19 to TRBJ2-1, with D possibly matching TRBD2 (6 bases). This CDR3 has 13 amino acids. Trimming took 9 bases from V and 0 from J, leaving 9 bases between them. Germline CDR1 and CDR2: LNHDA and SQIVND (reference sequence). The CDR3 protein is CASRESSYNEQFF. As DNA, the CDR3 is TGTGCCAGCCGGGAGTCCTCCTACAATGAGCAGTTCTTC. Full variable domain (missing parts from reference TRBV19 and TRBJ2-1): DGGITQSPKYLFRKEGQNVTLSCEQNLNHDAMYWYRQDPGQGLRLIYYSQIVNDFQKGDIAEGYSVSREKKESFPLTVTSAQKNPTAFYLCASRESSYNEQFFGPGTRLTVL.

CDR3 nucleotide sequence: TGTGCCAGCAGCCCGGGACAGCCAGATACGCAGTATTTT. It codes for CASSPGQPDTQYF. This sequence joins TRBV5-4 and TRBJ2-3; 7 nucleotides agree with TRBD1. Germline CDR1 and CDR2: SGHNT and YYREEE (reference sequence). This CDR3 comprises 13 residues. V dropped 4 bases and J dropped 4; count of bases not matched to a gene: 3.

CDR3: CASNIGRGQETQYF. For the CDR3, the DNA is TGTGCCAGCAATATTGGGCGGGGCCAAGAGACCCAGTACTTC. The chain uses TRBV6-5 and TRBJ2-5, with D possibly matching TRBD2 (6 bases). Per germline, CDR1 MNHEY and CDR2 SVGAGI. This CDR3 is built from 14 residues. V was shortened by 7 bases and J by 1 base, with 13 bases between the two germline ends.

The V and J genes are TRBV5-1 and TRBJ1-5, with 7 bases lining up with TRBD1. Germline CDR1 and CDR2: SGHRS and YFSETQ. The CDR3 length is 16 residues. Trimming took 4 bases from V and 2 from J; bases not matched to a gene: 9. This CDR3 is CASSPFPGQGNQPQHF. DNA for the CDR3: TGCGCCAGCAGCCCCTTCCCCGGACAGGGCAATCAGCCCCAGCATTTT.

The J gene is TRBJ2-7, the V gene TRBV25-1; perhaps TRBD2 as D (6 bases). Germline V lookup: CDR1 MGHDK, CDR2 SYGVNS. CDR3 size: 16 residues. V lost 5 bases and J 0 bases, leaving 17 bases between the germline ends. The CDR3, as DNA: TGTGCCAGCAGTCCCATGGAGACTAGAACCTCCTACGAGCAGTACTTC. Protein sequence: CASSPMETRTSYEQYF.

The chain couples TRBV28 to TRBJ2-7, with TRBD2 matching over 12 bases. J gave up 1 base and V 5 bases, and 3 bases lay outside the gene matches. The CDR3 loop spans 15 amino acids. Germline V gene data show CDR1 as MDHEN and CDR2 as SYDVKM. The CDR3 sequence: CASSGLAGGSYEQYF. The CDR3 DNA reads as TGTGCCAGCAGTGGGCTAGCGGGAGGGTCCTACGAGCAGTACTTC.

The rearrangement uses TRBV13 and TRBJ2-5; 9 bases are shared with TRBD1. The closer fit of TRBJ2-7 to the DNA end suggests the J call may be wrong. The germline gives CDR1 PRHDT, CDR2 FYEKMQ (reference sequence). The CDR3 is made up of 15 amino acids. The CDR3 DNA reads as TGTGCCAGCAGCGCACCGGGACAGGGCGACGGCGAGCAGTACTTC. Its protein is CASSAPGQGDGEQYF.

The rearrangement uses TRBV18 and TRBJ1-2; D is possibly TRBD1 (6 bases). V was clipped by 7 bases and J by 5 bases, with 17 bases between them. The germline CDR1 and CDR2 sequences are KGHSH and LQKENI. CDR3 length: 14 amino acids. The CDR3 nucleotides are TGTGCCAGCTTTCCCGGGACAAACCCATATGGCTACACCTTC. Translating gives CASFPGTNPYGYTF.

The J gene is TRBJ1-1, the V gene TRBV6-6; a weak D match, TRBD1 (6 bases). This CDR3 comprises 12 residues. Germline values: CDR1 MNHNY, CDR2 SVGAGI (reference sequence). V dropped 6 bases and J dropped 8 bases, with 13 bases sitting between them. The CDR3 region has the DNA TGTGCCAGCAGATCCGACAGGCAAGAAGCTTTCTTT. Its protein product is CASRSDRQEAFF.